This entry features one T cell receptor beta chain sequence. Trimming took off 2 bases at V and 1 base at J, with 8 bases between the two ends. This CDR3 is 14 amino acids long. CDR1 is MNHEY and CDR2 is SVGAGI in the germline V gene. These data are taken from a study of blood T cell repertoires in COVID-19. Profiled with immunoSEQ multiplex PCR; TCRdb holds only in-frame clones, not every one. The sample gives 200,000 to 250,000 clones, approximately 87% of which show up once; roughly 2.2% is in the top ten. The TCR comes from a woman aged 45-60 years with acute or convalescent COVID-19. Sequencing used peripheral blood. V gene TRBV6-5 combines with J gene TRBJ1-1; D perhaps matches TRBD1 (6 bases). CDR3 sequence reads: CASSYGTQNTEAFF. The DNA of the CDR3 is TGTGCCAGCAGTTACGGGACACAGAACACTGAAGCTTTCTTT.